The 21 T cell receptor beta chains in this list originate from one sample, sequenced in a study of cytomegalovirus exposure and HLA in healthy donors. The PCR employed 60 Vbeta primers together with 13 Jbeta primers. Measured with immunoSEQ multiplex PCR; TCRdb has only the in-frame clones, and not every one. The table includes roughly 100,000 clones, 65% to 85% detected once. Sequenced: PBMCs. The receptors here all came from a middle-aged man in good health and CMV-seropositive.

The V call is TRBV27, the J call TRBJ2-3, with TRBD2 matching 9 bases. Germline CDR1 and CDR2: MNHEY and SMNVEV (reference sequence). The CDR3 has 15 amino acids. Trimming took 4 bases from V and 4 from J; bases not matched to a gene: 6. CDR3 coding DNA: TGTGCCAGCAGTTCCGCGGGGGGGCCTTCAGATACGCAGTATTTT. Translated: CASSSAGGPSDTQYF.

V and J are TRBV7-9 and TRBJ1-1, with D uncertain. CDR3 length: 13 amino acids. The V end lost 8 bases, the J end lost 4 bases, and 14 bases lay between the germline ends. Looked up from germline, CDR1 is SEHNR and CDR2 is FQNEAQ (reference sequence). DNA for the CDR3: TGTGCCAGCGCCTATTACCCGGGCACTGAAGCTTTCTTT. It is translated as CASAYYPGTEAFF.

CDR3 protein: CASSERGGSRSGNTIYF. DNA for the CDR3: TGCGCCAGCAGCGAAAGGGGAGGCAGTCGATCTGGAAACACCATATATTTT. The chain recombines TRBV5-1 with TRBJ1-3, with TRBD1 as a possible D gene (5 bases). This CDR3 spans 17 amino acids. The germline CDR1 and CDR2 sequences are SGHRS and YFSETQ. Trimming stripped 4 bases from V and 1 base from J, with 18 bases between. The complete variable domain, with remaining parts taken from reference TRBV5-1 and TRBJ1-3, reads KAGVTQTPRYLIKTRGQQVTLSCSPISGHRSVSWYQQTPGQGLQFLFEYFSETQRNKGNFPGRFSGRQFSNSRSEMNVSTLELGDSALYLCASSERGGSRSGNTIYFGEGSWLTVV.

The V and J genes are TRBV30 and TRBJ1-1, with a weak D call TRBD1 (5 bases). The CDR3 loop spans 14 amino acids. From germline, CDR1 is GTSNPN and CDR2 SVGIG (reference sequence). Trimming removed 5 bases at V and 1 base at J, with 14 bases between. The CDR3 DNA follows: TGTGCCTGGCGGTGGGGCCTATCGAACACTGAAGCTTTCTTT. Its protein product is CAWRWGLSNTEAFF.

The chain joins TRBV7-2 to TRBJ2-7, with unresolved D. The CDR3 extends over 13 amino acids. Germline loops: CDR1 SGHTA, CDR2 FQGNSA. Trimming took 5 bases from V and 2 from J, leaving 10 bases between them. CDR3 residues: CASSLAVAYEQYF. CDR3 coding DNA: TGTGCCAGCAGCCTCGCAGTTGCCTACGAGCAGTACTTC.

This clone has only one observation. The CDR3 spells CASSQPSQGRNTEAFF. The CDR3 nucleotides read TGCGCCAGCAGTCAACCCAGCCAGGGTCGGAACACTGAAGCTTTCTTT. The chain employs TRBV23-1 and TRBJ1-1; tentative D call: TRBD1 (5 bases). TRBV23-1 is given ORF status, its function remaining uncertain. The CDR3 is 16 residues long. The V and J ends lost 2 bases and 1 base respectively, with 14 bases between them.

This chain links TRBV12-5 with TRBJ1-5; 8 bases match TRBD1. The V segment lost 6 bases and the J segment 2 bases; nucleotides outside the gene matches: 6. Germline CDR1 LGHNT, CDR2 FRNRAP. CDR3 length equals 15 residues. CDR3 coding DNA: TGTGCTAGTGGAAAGCCGGGACAGGGCAATCAGCCCCAGCATTTT. This sequence encodes CASGKPGQGNQPQHF.

This chain joins TRBV5-1 and TRBJ1-1; D unresolved. There are 14 residues in the CDR3. Per germline, CDR1 SGHRS and CDR2 YFSETQ. V was clipped by 4 bases and J by 1 base, with 11 bases between them. The CDR3 nucleotides read TGCGCCAGCAGCCCGCTGGAGGGGAACACTGAAGCTTTCTTT. Its translation is CASSPLEGNTEAFF.

The chain is built from TRBV28 and TRBJ1-2; TRBD1 might be the D (6 bases). CDR1 and CDR2 from the germline V gene are MDHEN and SYDVKM. Trimming took 2 bases from V and 3 from J, leaving 7 bases between them. This CDR3 contains 13 residues. The CDR3 nucleotides read TGTGCCAGCAGTTTAGGACAGCACTATGGCTACACCTTC. Translating it yields CASSLGQHYGYTF.

The V and J genes are TRBV4-1 and TRBJ2-5; 10 bases line up with TRBD2. With V trimmed by 0 bases and J by 2 bases, 3 bases remained unmatched. Germline V gene data show CDR1 as MGHRA and CDR2 as YSYEKL. The CDR3 loop spans 16 amino acids. This CDR3 is CASSQEPAGGQETQYF. As DNA, the CDR3 is TGCGCCAGCAGCCAAGAACCAGCGGGGGGGCAAGAGACCCAGTACTTC.

The chain is built from TRBV5-4 and TRBJ2-5; TRBD2 matches at 14 bases. Matching the DNA end better, TRBJ2-7 makes the J call doubtful. This CDR3 has 15 amino acids. In germline, CDR1 is SGHNT, CDR2 YYREEE (reference sequence). The CDR3 protein is CASSRTSGRRYEQYF. CDR3 nucleotide sequence: TGTGCCAGCAGCCGGACTAGCGGGAGGCGGTACGAGCAGTACTTC.

A remark on this clone: The junction shows a germline mismatch at one end, possibly a read error. The CDR3 DNA is TGTGCCAGTAGTAAGCGGAGCATAGCCAAAAACAGTCAGTACTTC. As protein: CASSKRSIAKNSQYF. The chain couples TRBV19 to TRBJ2-4; possibly TRBD2 for D (5 bases). In germline, CDR1 is LNHDA, CDR2 SQIVND (reference sequence). There are 15 residues in the CDR3.

The rearrangement joins TRBV27 to TRBJ2-5, with 8 bases matching TRBD1. Germline trimming cut 5 bases from V and 4 bases from J; bases unmatched to any gene: 6. The length of the CDR3 is 14 residues. Germline V gene sequence: CDR1 MNHEY, CDR2 SMNVEV (reference sequence). CDR3 sequence reads: CASSPTGGRETQYF. In DNA form, the CDR3 reads TGTGCCAGCAGTCCAACAGGGGGTAGAGAGACCCAGTACTTC.

This clone came up once. The chain joins TRBV11-2 to TRBJ2-3; D is unclear. V was shortened by 1 base and J by 6 bases, with 5 bases between the two germline ends. Germline V gene lookup returns CDR1 SGHAT and CDR2 FQNNGV. This CDR3 spans 12 amino acids. CDR3 DNA: TGTGCCAGCAGCTTAGTAGAGGATACGCAGTATTTT. Protein product: CASSLVEDTQYF.

The sample holds one count of this clone. The chain uses TRBV2 and TRBJ2-3; no firm D call. The CDR3 is 15 amino acids. V was clipped by 3 bases and J by 6 bases, with 16 bases between them. The germline CDR1 and CDR2 sequences are SNHLY and FYNNEI. The chain's CDR3 is CASSDGRTVPDTQYF. The DNA of the CDR3 is TGTGCCAGCAGTGACGGTAGAACAGTCCCCGATACGCAGTATTTT.

The V and J genes are TRBV2 and TRBJ1-6; D uncertain. This CDR3 spans 14 amino acids. Deletions cut 2 bases from V and 9 bases from J, with 11 bases between. CDR1 and CDR2 from the germline V gene are SNHLY and FYNNEI. The CDR3 bases are TGTGCCAGCAGTGAAACGGCGGGAATTTCACCCCTCCACTTT. Its protein product is CASSETAGISPLHF.

V is TRBV28 and J is TRBJ2-3; TRBD2 might be the D (5 bases). V was clipped by 5 bases and J by 1 base, with 13 bases between them. Germline V gene data show CDR1 as MDHEN and CDR2 as SYDVKM. The CDR3 is made up of 15 amino acids. The CDR3 DNA is TGTGCCAGCAGTCCTTCTGCGGGCCGCACAGATACGCAGTATTTT. Protein sequence: CASSPSAGRTDTQYF.

The chain uses TRBV29-1 and TRBJ2-2; 14 nucleotides match TRBD2. V was pared by 3 bases and J by 1 base, with 4 bases of the junction left unmatched. The CDR3 covers 17 residues. CDR1 SQVTM and CDR2 ANQGSEA come from the germline V gene. In nucleotides, the CDR3 is TGCAGCGTTGATGGACTAGCGGGGGGACGGAACACCGGGGAGCTGTTTTTT. This sequence encodes CSVDGLAGGRNTGELFF.

The chain combines TRBV6-5 with TRBJ1-2; weak D call: TRBD1 (5 bases). This CDR3 has 13 residues. Germline values: CDR1 MNHEY, CDR2 SVGAGI. Trimming stripped 7 bases from V and 6 bases from J, with 15 bases between. The CDR3 sequence is CASTQARSDGYTF. The DNA for the CDR3 is TGTGCCAGCACACAGGCCAGGTCGGATGGCTACACCTTC.

The V and J genes are TRBV6-6 and TRBJ1-2; D ambiguous. The CDR3 totals 15 residues. V was shortened by 5 bases and J by 1 base, with 14 bases between the two germline ends. CDR1 is MNHNY and CDR2 is SVGAGI in the germline V gene (reference sequence). DNA of the CDR3: TGTGCCAGCAGTCTTTGGCAGGTCCTTAACTATGGCTACACCTTC. Its protein product is CASSLWQVLNYGYTF.

This chain connects TRBV27 to TRBJ1-4; the D is unclear. V lost 2 bases and J 6 bases, leaving 7 bases between the germline ends. Germline loops: CDR1 MNHEY, CDR2 SMNVEV (reference sequence). This CDR3 comprises 13 residues. In DNA, the CDR3 is TGTGCCAGCAGTTTAAAGAGGGATGAAAAACTGTTTTTT. Its protein is CASSLKRDEKLFF.